This passage covers 22 T cell receptor beta chains from one sample sequenced in a study of T cell clonality in common variable immunodeficiency. TCRdb's copy holds only in-frame clones and misses some; the assay was immunoSEQ multiplex PCR. The sample counts about 35,000 clones, none seen once; the ten largest own approximately 0.94%. The sequenced material came from peripheral blood mononuclear cells. The receptors come from a person between 18 and 70 years old in good health.

This clone was detected many times. The read ends 3 residues early relative to the CDR3; the germline J gene fills the gap. This chain uses TRBV4-1 with TRBJ2-1; 7 bases are a match to TRBD1. Germline-derived CDR1 and CDR2 are MGHRA and YSYEKL. V lost 1 base to trimming and J lost 4 bases; unmatched junction nucleotides: 1. The CDR3 totals 14 residues. Incomplete CDR3 DNA: TGCGCCAGCAGCCAAGTGGGACAGTACAATGAG. It yields the protein CASSQVGQYNE. The whole CDR3 sequence reads CASSQVGQYNEQFF.

This clone was seen many times. Sequence at one end of the junction differs from germline and may be a read error. With the read ending 3 residues before the CDR3 end, the germline J gene is used to fill in that end. The rearrangement links TRBV4-2 to TRBJ2-3; D possibly corresponds to TRBD2 (6 bases). Germline V gene data show CDR1 as LGHNA and CDR2 as YNFKEQ. The CDR3 is made up of 13 amino acids. CDR3 region: CASSQERDLTQYF. The sequenced part of the CDR3 DNA is TGCGCCAGCAGCCAAGAAAGGGACTTGACG.

This clone was counted at least ten times. The read finishes 3 residues shy of the CDR3 end, and the germline J gene is used to complete it. The chain carries TRBV5-1 and TRBJ1-4; TRBD1 agrees at 7 bases. Germline-derived CDR1 and CDR2 are SGHRS and YFSETQ. The CDR3 runs 15 residues. Trimming removed 0 bases from V and 4 bases from J; junction bases left unmatched: 3. Incomplete CDR3 DNA: TGCGCCAGCAGCTTGGCAGGGACAGATAATGAAAAA. Translated, it gives CASSLAGTDNEK. In full, the CDR3 is CASSLAGTDNEKLFF.

This clone was observed many times. The read ends 3 residues before the CDR3 terminus; that terminus is restored from the germline J gene. The V call is TRBV20-1, the J call TRBJ1-2; 7 nucleotides line up with TRBD1. CDR3 length: 14 residues. Germline-derived CDR1 and CDR2 are DFQATT and SNEGSKA (reference sequence). V was clipped by 3 bases and J by 2 bases; unmatched bases: 6. The CDR3 loop is CSARVQGPNYGYTF. The part of the CDR3 DNA that was read is TGCAGTGCTAGGGTACAGGGGCCCAACTATGGC.

This clone has ten or more counts. The CDR3 end lies 3 residues beyond the end of the read and is filled in from the germline J gene. The chain joins TRBV9 to TRBJ1-3; D ambiguous. Germline lookup yields CDR1 SGDLS and CDR2 YYNGEE. The V end lost 1 base, the J end lost 4 bases, and 12 bases lay between the germline ends. This CDR3 spans 15 amino acids. CDR3 region: CASSVRAELGNTIYF. The CDR3 bases that were read are TGTGCCAGCAGCGTAAGGGCTGAACTCGGAAACACC.

This clone was found many times. The covered CDR3 bases are TGTGCCTGGAGCCCCACAGGCTATGGC. Amino acids: CAWSPTGYG. The entire CDR3 protein is CAWSPTGYGYTF. The chain employs TRBV30 and TRBJ1-2; a possible D gene is TRBD1 (5 bases). The read is 3 residues too short to cover the CDR3 end, so that end is filled in from the germline J gene. Germline lookup yields CDR1 GTSNPN and CDR2 SVGIG (reference sequence). The CDR3 is 12 residues long. With 3 bases removed from V and 4 bases from J, the gap between germline ends came to 9 bases.

This clone was seen at least ten times. The read stops 3 residues short of the end of the CDR3; the missing end is completed from the germline J gene. The rearrangement joins TRBV5-1 to TRBJ2-1, with D possibly being TRBD2 (6 bases). CDR1 and CDR2 from the germline V gene are SGHRS and YFSETQ. This CDR3 has 15 residues. Trimming took off 4 bases at V and 4 bases at J, with 15 bases between the two ends. The part of the CDR3 DNA that was read is TGCGCCAGCAGCCGAAGTAGCGGAACTTACAATGAG. This encodes CASSRSSGTYNE. The entire CDR3 sequence reads CASSRSSGTYNEQFF.

The table lists this clone with many counts. The CDR3 end falls 3 residues outside the read, so it is completed with the germline J gene. This chain uses TRBV29-1 with TRBJ1-1; D is unresolved. Trimming removed 4 bases from V and 4 bases from J, with 4 bases in between. CDR3 size: 10 residues. CDR1 is SQVTM and CDR2 is ANQGSEA in the germline V gene. The CDR3 is CSVVATEAFF. The sequenced part of the CDR3 DNA is TGCAGCGTTGTGGCCACTGAA.

This clone was recorded at least ten times. The read halts 3 residues ahead of the CDR3 end, with the missing end drawn from the germline J gene. V is TRBV20-1 and J is TRBJ2-5; 9 bases match TRBD2. The V and J ends lost 0 bases and 5 bases, in that order; junction bases with no gene match: 7. The CDR3 runs to 15 residues. The V gene's germline CDR1 is DFQATT and CDR2 SNEGSKA (reference sequence). This CDR3 is CSARESSGSGETQYF. Incomplete CDR3 DNA: TGCAGTGCTAGAGAGAGTAGCGGGAGTGGGGAGACC.

This clone occurred many times. The CDR3 goes on 3 residues after the read ends, and that part is filled in from the germline J gene. The chain recombines TRBV12-3 or TRBV12-4 with TRBJ2-7; 7 nucleotides match TRBD1. After removal of 5 bases from V and 4 bases from J, the junction contained 8 bases not matched to a gene. The length of the CDR3 is 14 residues. CDR3 in amino acids: CASSDTGTVYEQYF. The DNA read from the CDR3 is TGTGCCAGCAGTGACACTGGGACAGTATACGAG.

This clone was recorded at least ten times. The CDR3 end lies 3 residues beyond the end of the read and is filled in from the germline J gene. The V and J genes are TRBV5-6 and TRBJ2-3; TRBD2 is a possible D gene (5 bases). The CDR3 is made up of 13 amino acids. The ends were cut back, 2 bases at V and 4 bases at J, with 8 bases in the middle. Germline CDR1 reads SGHDT; CDR2 reads YYEEEE. CDR3 loop: CASSFRGADTQYF. Partial CDR3 DNA: TGTGCCAGCAGCTTTCGGGGTGCAGATACG. The full variable domain, with the rest looked up from reference TRBV5-6 and TRBJ2-3, is DAGVTQSPTHLIKTRGQQVTLRCSPKSGHDTVSWYQQALGQGPQFIFQYYEEEERQRGNFPDRFSGHQFPNYSSELNVNALLLGDSALYLCASSFRGADTQYFGPGTRLTVL.

In this sample, this clone turned up many times. The CDR3 end lies 3 residues beyond the end of the read and is filled in from the germline J gene. V is TRBV2 and J is TRBJ2-7; maybe TRBD2 (6 bases). Germline V CDR1 and CDR2: SNHLY, FYNNEI. Trimming took off 7 bases at V and 4 bases at J, with 23 bases between the two ends. The CDR3 contains 16 residues. The DNA read from the CDR3 is TGTGCCAGCACCAGACTGCTCCCCGGGGGAGGTTACGAG. Its protein is CASTRLLPGGGYE. The entire CDR3 sequence reads CASTRLLPGGGYEQYF.

The table lists this clone with many counts. The missing CDR3 end, 3 residues past where the read stops, is filled in from the germline J gene. The rearrangement links TRBV7-8 to TRBJ2-7; 8 nucleotides match TRBD2. The germline gives CDR1 SGHVS, CDR2 FQNEAQ. V lost 1 base and J lost 3; bases outside the gene matches: 8. The CDR3 loop spans 16 amino acids. The CDR3 reads CASSLEDRRGDYEQYF. CDR3 DNA, as far as it was read: TGTGCCAGCAGCTTAGAAGATAGGCGGGGGGACTACGAG. The full variable domain, its missing parts supplied by reference TRBV7-8 and TRBJ2-7, is GAGVSQSPRYKVAKRGQDVALRCDPISGHVSLFWYQQALGQGPEFLTYFQNEAQLDKSGLPSDRFFAERPEGSVSTLKIQRTQQEDSAVYLCASSLEDRRGDYEQYFGPGTRLTVT.

This clone was seen many times. The read comes to an end 3 residues before the CDR3 does, leaving the germline J gene to fill in the end. This chain uses TRBV2 with TRBJ2-1, with a weak D call TRBD1 (5 bases). The V end lost 7 bases, the J end lost 0 bases, and 7 bases lay between the germline ends. This CDR3 region has 13 residues. CDR1 and CDR2 (germline): SNHLY, FYNNEI. The CDR3 bases that were read are TGTGCCAGCAAAGGGGCCTCCTACAATGAG. Translated: CASKGASYNE. The whole CDR3 protein reads CASKGASYNEQFF.

At least ten counts were recorded for this clone. The read ends 3 residues early relative to the CDR3; the germline J gene fills the gap. This chain joins TRBV15 and TRBJ2-1, with TRBD2 matching over 7 bases. The CDR3 consists of 16 residues. In germline, CDR1 is LNHNV, CDR2 YYDKDF (reference sequence). With 6 bases clipped from V and 2 bases from J, the junction kept 10 bases outside the gene matches. CDR3 bases read: TGTGCCACCAGATCCGGACCCGGGGGGACCTACAATGAG. Protein product: CATRSGPGGTYNE. The full CDR3 protein reads CATRSGPGGTYNEQFF.

This clone was found many times. The read halts 3 residues ahead of the CDR3 end, with the missing end drawn from the germline J gene. The chain is built from TRBV19 and TRBJ1-1; D not certain. The CDR3 sequence is 18 residues long. Between the trimmed V and J ends, which lost 5 bases and 5 bases, there was a span of 27 bases. Germline CDR1 and CDR2: LNHDA and SQIVND (reference sequence). CDR3 sequence reads: CASSPRQGFEGRWTEAFF. The covered CDR3 bases are TGTGCCAGTAGTCCCCGGCAAGGGTTTGAGGGTAGGTGGACTGAA.

There are many counts of this clone. The read terminates 3 residues before the CDR3 end, so the remaining end is supplied by the germline J gene. The chain recombines TRBV6-2 or TRBV6-3 with TRBJ1-2, with 7 bases that match TRBD1. This CDR3 contains 16 residues. CDR1 and CDR2 from the germline V gene are MNHEY and SVGEGT. The J segment lost 2 bases and the V segment lost 7 bases, leaving 13 bases of the junction unmatched. CDR3 protein: CASKYGTATLNYGYTF. The DNA read from the CDR3 is TGTGCCAGCAAATACGGGACAGCCACATTAAACTATGGC.

This clone came up many times. The missing CDR3 end, 3 residues past where the read stops, is filled in from the germline J gene. This chain connects TRBV6-1 to TRBJ2-2, with 8 bases matching TRBD2. V was clipped by 0 bases and J by 4 bases; unmatched bases: 10. Germline CDR1 reads MNHNS; CDR2 reads SASEGT. CDR3 size: 18 residues. The CDR3 spells CASSEALLRGGVTGELFF. Incomplete CDR3 DNA: TGTGCCAGCAGTGAAGCGCTCCTCCGGGGGGGGGTCACCGGGGAG.

This clone was picked up many times. The sequenced fragment ends 3 residues before the CDR3 boundary, so the rest is inferred from the germline J gene. The V call is TRBV5-8, the J call TRBJ2-5; D may be TRBD1 (6 bases). CDR3 length: 15 amino acids. Germline loops: CDR1 SGHTS, CDR2 YDEGEE. Trimming took off 0 bases at V and 2 bases at J, with 11 bases between the two ends. The DNA read from the CDR3 is TGTGCCAGCAGCTTGGCAGGGACACCTCAAGAGACC. Amino acids: CASSLAGTPQET. The whole CDR3 protein reads CASSLAGTPQETQYF.

This clone was seen repeatedly, ten times or more. The CDR3 extends 3 residues past the end of the read, so its final part is completed from the germline J gene. The chain employs TRBV7-9 and TRBJ2-7; D is undetermined. CDR1 and CDR2 from the germline V gene are SEHNR and FQNEAQ (reference sequence). Trimming took off 5 bases at V and 0 bases at J, with 5 bases between the two ends. This CDR3 region has 12 residues. CDR3 loop: CASSPNSYEQYF. The part of the CDR3 DNA that was read is TGTGCCAGCAGCCCCAACTCCTACGAG.

This clone was seen many times. Read coverage stops 3 residues before the CDR3 terminus; the germline J gene supplies the remainder. This chain joins TRBV5-5 and TRBJ2-5; 8 bases fit TRBD1. Per germline, CDR1 SGHKS and CDR2 YYEKEE (reference sequence). There are 12 residues in the CDR3. Trimming at V came to 4 bases and at J to 7 bases, leaving 3 bases not matched to a gene. CDR3 bases read: TGTGCCAGCAGCGAGGGACAGGCGACC. Translation gives CASSEGQAT. In full, the CDR3 reads CASSEGQATQYF. Supplemented by reference TRBV5-5 and TRBJ2-5, the full variable domain reads DAGVTQSPTHLIKTRGQQVTLRCSPISGHKSVSWYQQVLGQGPQFIFQYYEKEERGRGNFPDRFSARQFPNYSSELNVNALLLGDSALYLCASSEGQATQYFGPGTRLLVL.

In its sample, this clone was seen many times. Coverage ceases 3 residues before the CDR3 finishes, and the germline J gene fills in the end. J is TRBJ1-1 and V is TRBV19, with D possibly matching TRBD1 (5 bases). This CDR3 contains 16 residues. Trimming took off 2 bases at V and 1 base at J, with 14 bases between the two ends. The germline CDR1 and CDR2 sequences are LNHDA and SQIVND (reference sequence). The CDR3 is CASSISLRARNTEAFF. The DNA read from the CDR3 is TGTGCCAGTAGTATATCCCTCAGGGCCAGGAACACTGAA. The complete variable domain, with remaining parts taken from reference TRBV19 and TRBJ1-1, reads DGGITQSPKYLFRKEGQNVTLSCEQNLNHDAMYWYRQDPGQGLRLIYYSQIVNDFQKGDIAEGYSVSREKKESFPLTVTSAQKNPTAFYLCASSISLRARNTEAFFGQGTRLTVV.